One sample yielded the 8 T cell receptor beta chains listed below, sequenced in a study of beta chain features in type 1 diabetes. Broader study findings: In every one of the four CD4+ subsets, TCRB CDR3s were moderately but significantly shorter in Type 1 diabetes patients.

The authors reverse transcribed all of the isolated RNA, so sequencing captured expressed TCRB transcripts. This table comes from immunoSEQ multiplex PCR, and its TCRdb copy is limited to in-frame clones, with some not included. The sample shows around 710,000 clones, under 15% of them seen only once. For these TCRs, the target antigens are not known. Sequences were obtained from naive CD4+ T cells from blood. These TCRs come from a man aged 25-45 years with type 1 diabetes.

The chain employs TRBV6-5 and TRBJ1-2, with a weak D call TRBD1 (5 bases). CDR3 length: 11 amino acids. Germline values: CDR1 MNHEY, CDR2 SVGAGI. V was cut by 5 bases and J by 8 bases, with 9 bases left in between. CDR3 amino acids: CASSRGVGYTF. The CDR3 DNA follows: TGTGCCAGCAGTCGAGGGGTGGGCTACACCTTC.

This clone was counted a few times. The CDR3 DNA is TGTGCCAGTAGTACTTCTAGGGAATTCGCTGAAGCTTTCTTT. Amino acid sequence: CASSTSREFAEAFF. This chain connects TRBV19 to TRBJ1-1; the D is unclear. V lost 4 bases, J lost 6 bases, and 15 bases lay in between. Germline values: CDR1 LNHDA, CDR2 SQIVND (reference sequence). This CDR3 has 14 residues.

A few counts support this clone. The chain joins TRBV4-3 to TRBJ2-5, with 12 bases that match TRBD2. This CDR3 has 17 amino acids. Unmatched junction bases numbered 9, after V lost 2 bases and J lost 5 bases. In germline, CDR1 is LGHNA, CDR2 YSLEER. In DNA form, the CDR3 reads TGCGCCAGCAGCCAAAATCTAGCGGGGGGGCCCTCGGAGACCCAGTACTTC. Translating gives CASSQNLAGGPSETQYF.

This clone occurred a few times. This rearrangement joins TRBV5-1 to TRBJ2-7; 7 bases match TRBD1. Germline CDR1 is SGHRS and CDR2 is YFSETQ. This CDR3 comprises 15 residues. The V and J ends lost 4 bases and 0 bases, in that order; junction bases with no gene match: 7. The CDR3 DNA reads TGCGCCAGCAGCCCCGACAGGGTGAGCTCCTACGAGCAGTACTTC. This gives the protein CASSPDRVSSYEQYF.

This clone was recorded a few times. The chain couples TRBV5-1 to TRBJ2-1; a possible D gene is TRBD1 (6 bases). Trimming removed 6 bases from V and 9 bases from J, with 10 bases in between. The CDR3 is made up of 11 amino acids. From germline, CDR1 is SGHRS and CDR2 YFSETQ. The CDR3 coding sequence is TGCGCCAGCAAGGACAGCAGTGAGCAGTTCTTC. It translates to CASKDSSEQFF.

The chain couples TRBV5-6 to TRBJ2-7; D possibly corresponds to TRBD2 (6 bases). The germline V and J ends were trimmed by 4 bases and 0 bases, with 17 bases remaining between them. Germline-derived CDR1 and CDR2 are SGHDT and YYEEEE. This CDR3 comprises 16 residues. Here the CDR3 DNA reads TGTGCCAGCAGCCCTTTCGGAGGGGTGAGCTCCTACGAGCAGTACTTC. Residues: CASSPFGGVSSYEQYF.

This chain links TRBV7-3 with TRBJ1-1, with D unresolved. Germline lookup yields CDR1 SGHTA and CDR2 FQGTGA. The CDR3 is 16 amino acids. The ends were cut back, 2 bases at V and 0 bases at J, with 13 bases in the middle. In nucleotides, the CDR3 is TGTGCCAGCAGCTTAGTGGCAGTTCGAGTGAACACTGAAGCTTTCTTT. Translating gives CASSLVAVRVNTEAFF. The full variable domain, its missing parts supplied by reference TRBV7-3 and TRBJ1-1, is GAGVSQTPSNKVTEKGKYVELRCDPISGHTALYWYRQSLGQGPEFLIYFQGTGAADDSGLPNDRFFAVRPEGSVSTLKIQRTERGDSAVYLCASSLVAVRVNTEAFFGQGTRLTVV.

This clone was seen only a few times. The chain links TRBV5-1 to TRBJ2-5; D remains ambiguous. In germline, CDR1 is SGHRS, CDR2 YFSETQ. Trimming removed 0 bases from V and 2 bases from J, with 8 bases in between. The CDR3 runs 14 residues. This CDR3 is CASSLGSFQETQYF. CDR3 sequence (DNA): TGCGCCAGCAGCTTGGGGTCTTTTCAAGAGACCCAGTACTTC.